The rows below give T cell receptor beta chains drawn from one sample of a study of T-cell memory formation after mild COVID-19. TCRdb independently ran MiXCR on the 5' RACE reads; one entry per CDR3 protein. The sample records 560,000 or so distinct CDR3 sequences, 17% being singletons. Sequencing input: PBMCs or a T cell subset sorted from them (not recorded which). These receptors came from an adult woman who had mild COVID-19 (a few samples of this study predate the infection). Cell type and time point are not known. CDR3s include the opening cysteine and the closing phenylalanine or tryptophan. The D gene is left open where the match is weak. Rows give clone size only sometimes, using once, few, many, or a class for an expanded clone.

D: TRBD2
size: .
J: TRBJ2-1
V: TRBV4-1
CDR3: CASSQETSGGFYNEQFF
DNA: TGCGCCAGCAGCCAAGAGACAAGCGGGGGGTTCTACAATGAGCAGTTCTTC

D: TRBD1
size: few
J: TRBJ1-1
V: TRBV30
CDR3: CAWNRGTEAFF
DNA: TGTGCCTGGAACAGGGGGACTGAAGCTTTCTTT

D: TRBD1
size: .
J: TRBJ2-1
V: TRBV9
CDR3: CASSTRGRNNEQFF
DNA: TGTGCCAGCAGCACTAGGGGGCGGAACAATGAGCAGTTCTTC

D: .
size: few
J: TRBJ1-1
V: TRBV27
CDR3: CASSLLGGAGTEAFF
DNA: TGTGCCAGCAGTTTACTTGGGGGCGCCGGGACTGAAGCTTTCTTT

D: .
size: few
J: TRBJ2-1
V: TRBV12-3/TRBV12-4
CDR3: CASSPLSAAMVDEQFF
DNA: TGTGCCAGCAGTCCCCTTAGTGCAGCGATGGTGGATGAGCAGTTCTTC

D: .
size: .
J: TRBJ1-2
V: TRBV6-6
CDR3: CASRDLQGADYGYTF
DNA: TGTGCCAGCAGAGATCTACAGGGAGCGGACTATGGCTACACCTTC

D: .
size: .
J: TRBJ1-1
V: TRBV5-1
CDR3: CASSLRGVPPLNEAFF
DNA: TGCGCCAGCAGTCTGAGGGGGGTACCACCCCTCAATGAAGCTTTCTTT

D: .
size: .
J: TRBJ1-1
V: TRBV7-9
CDR3: CASSPRAGQNTEAFF
DNA: TGTGCCAGCAGCCCAAGGGCAGGGCAGAACACTGAAGCTTTCTTT

D: TRBD2
size: .
J: TRBJ2-1
V: TRBV24-1
CDR3: CATSDSGAGLANNEQFF
DNA: TGTGCCACCAGTGATTCCGGAGCTGGACTAGCCAACAATGAGCAGTTCTTC

D: .
size: few
J: TRBJ2-1
V: TRBV3-1
CDR3: CASSQRFYGGTKFF
DNA: TGTGCCAGCAGCCAAAGGTTTTACGGGGGAACAAAGTTCTTC

D: .
size: .
J: TRBJ1-2
V: TRBV27
CDR3: CARELKGDYGYTF
DNA: TGTGCCAGAGAATTGAAAGGGGACTATGGCTACACCTTC

D: .
size: few
J: TRBJ1-2
V: TRBV10-3
CDR3: CAIAPGPTMGGYTF
DNA: TGTGCCATCGCCCCGGGTCCTACCATGGGTGGCTACACCTTC

D: TRBD1
size: .
J: TRBJ1-4
V: TRBV7-9
CDR3: CASSLSATGFNEKLFF
DNA: TGTGCCAGCAGCTTATCAGCGACAGGGTTTAATGAAAAACTGTTTTTT

D: .
size: many
J: TRBJ2-1
V: TRBV7-2
CDR3: CASSLGEPSYNEQFF
DNA: TGTGCCAGCAGCTTGGGGGAACCATCCTACAATGAGCAGTTCTTC

D: .
size: few
J: TRBJ1-5
V: TRBV29-1
CDR3: CSVRLYSNQPQHF
DNA: TGCAGCGTTAGGCTTTATAGCAATCAGCCCCAGCATTTT

D: TRBD2
size: .
J: TRBJ2-7
V: TRBV7-9
CDR3: CASSPVGASGSQSSYEQYF
DNA: TGTGCCAGCAGCCCCGTCGGGGCTAGCGGGAGCCAGAGCTCCTACGAGCAGTACTTC

D: TRBD2
size: few
J: TRBJ2-7
V: TRBV4-2
CDR3: CASSQPWTSGGEQYF
DNA: TGTGCCAGCAGCCAACCGTGGACTAGCGGGGGCGAGCAGTACTTC

D: TRBD1
size: .
J: TRBJ1-1
V: TRBV18
CDR3: CASSPDRGLTEAFF
DNA: TGTGCCAGCTCACCTGACAGGGGGCTCACTGAAGCTTTCTTT

D: .
size: .
J: TRBJ2-5
V: TRBV20-1
CDR3: CSATPGAQETQYF
DNA: TGCAGTGCTACGCCGGGGGCACAAGAGACCCAGTACTTC

D: TRBD1
size: few
J: TRBJ2-4
V: TRBV20-1
CDR3: CSAREAGQGNIQYF
DNA: TGCAGTGCTAGAGAGGCGGGACAGGGGAACATTCAGTACTTC

D: .
size: .
J: TRBJ2-7
V: TRBV5-1
CDR3: CASSWDIRHEQYF
DNA: TGCGCCAGCAGCTGGGACATAAGGCACGAGCAGTACTTC

D: .
size: .
J: TRBJ2-2
V: TRBV11-3
CDR3: CASTKDRNTGELFF
DNA: TGTGCCAGCACCAAGGACAGGAACACCGGGGAGCTGTTTTTT

D: .
size: .
J: TRBJ2-7
V: TRBV20-1
CDR3: CSAQKGYEQYF
DNA: TGCAGTGCTCAGAAAGGCTACGAGCAGTACTTC

D: TRBD1
size: .
J: TRBJ2-1
V: TRBV27
CDR3: CASSMDRRRNEQFF
DNA: TGTGCCAGCAGTATGGACAGGCGGCGTAATGAGCAGTTCTTC

D: .
size: .
J: TRBJ1-5
V: TRBV15
CDR3: CATSTGTYSNQPQHF
DNA: TGTGCCACCAGCACCGGGACGTATAGCAATCAGCCCCAGCATTTT

D: .
size: .
J: TRBJ2-7
V: TRBV3-1
CDR3: CASSQVQSVHEQYF
DNA: TGTGCCAGCAGCCAAGTACAGTCCGTCCACGAGCAGTACTTC

D: .
size: many
J: TRBJ1-5
V: TRBV12-3/TRBV12-4
CDR3: CASSYQTDQPQHF
DNA: TGTGCCAGCAGTTACCAAACAGATCAGCCCCAGCATTTT

D: .
size: few
J: TRBJ2-3
V: TRBV7-3
CDR3: CASSSRGVVDTQYF
DNA: TGTGCCAGCAGCTCCAGGGGGGTGGTGGATACGCAGTATTTT

D: .
size: few
J: TRBJ1-2
V: TRBV10-3
CDR3: CAISELGLGSSGYTF
DNA: TGTGCCATCAGTGAGCTTGGGCTAGGATCGAGTGGCTACACCTTC

D: TRBD2
size: few
J: TRBJ2-3
V: TRBV6-6
CDR3: CASKEIAGPPDTQYF
DNA: TGTGCCAGCAAAGAGATAGCGGGGCCCCCAGATACGCAGTATTTT

D: .
size: .
J: TRBJ2-6
V: TRBV2
CDR3: CASSEVKSGPGANVLTF
DNA: TGTGCCAGCAGTGAAGTGAAATCAGGCCCTGGGGCCAACGTCCTGACTTTC

D: .
size: .
J: TRBJ2-1
V: TRBV5-1
CDR3: CASSLEASEQFF
DNA: TGCGCCAGCAGCTTGGAGGCAAGTGAGCAGTTCTTC

D: TRBD2
size: .
J: TRBJ2-7
V: TRBV6-1
CDR3: CASSEQSSGVYEQYF
DNA: TGTGCCAGCAGTGAACAGAGTAGCGGGGTCTACGAGCAGTACTTC

D: .
size: .
J: TRBJ2-1
V: TRBV6-2/TRBV6-3
CDR3: CASSSDWQSYNEQFF
DNA: TGTGCCAGCAGTTCGGACTGGCAGTCCTACAATGAGCAGTTCTTC

D: .
size: few
J: TRBJ2-3
V: TRBV7-7
CDR3: CASSEVPLDTQYF
DNA: TGTGCTAGCAGCGAGGTCCCTTTGGATACGCAGTATTTT

D: .
size: many
J: TRBJ2-3
V: TRBV25-1
CDR3: CASSDHLAGTNNKGTDTQYF
DNA: TGTGCCAGCAGTGATCACCTCGCCGGGACAAACAATAAAGGCACAGATACGCAGTATTTT

D: .
size: once
J: TRBJ2-7
V: TRBV6-1
CDR3: CASKTFSYEQYF
DNA: TGTGCCAGCAAAACATTTTCCTACGAGCAGTACTTC

D: TRBD2
size: few
J: TRBJ2-3
V: TRBV29-1
CDR3: CSVAYSGRSTDTQYF
DNA: TGCAGCGTTGCCTACAGCGGGAGAAGCACAGATACGCAGTATTTT

D: .
size: .
J: TRBJ2-6
V: TRBV5-1
CDR3: CASSTTAGAGANVLTF
DNA: TGCGCCAGCAGCACCACAGCAGGGGCTGGGGCCAACGTCCTGACTTTC

D: TRBD1
size: few
J: TRBJ2-7
V: TRBV6-2/TRBV6-3
CDR3: CASSPRQGASYEQYF
DNA: TGTGCCAGCAGTCCCCGACAGGGGGCTAGCTACGAGCAGTACTTC

D: TRBD1
size: .
J: TRBJ2-3
V: TRBV7-9
CDR3: CASSFGDRGATDTQYF
DNA: TGTGCCAGCAGCTTCGGAGACAGGGGGGCCACAGATACGCAGTATTTT

D: .
size: few
J: TRBJ2-5
V: TRBV10-3
CDR3: CATGVRPQETQYF
DNA: TGTGCCACCGGGGTTAGGCCCCAAGAGACCCAGTACTTC

D: .
size: .
J: TRBJ2-1
V: TRBV14
CDR3: CASSQRYNEQFF
DNA: TGTGCCAGCAGCCAAAGGTACAATGAGCAGTTCTTC

D: .
size: .
J: TRBJ2-3
V: TRBV20-1
CDR3: CSARDQGRSTDTQYF
DNA: TGCAGTGCTAGAGATCAGGGGCGGAGCACAGATACGCAGTATTTT

D: .
size: .
J: TRBJ1-5
V: TRBV7-8
CDR3: CASSLTRAIQPQHF
DNA: TGTGCCAGCAGCCTTACCAGGGCCATTCAGCCCCAGCATTTT